This T cell receptor beta chain was sequenced during a study of T cell changes during pregnancy in multiple sclerosis. The table came from immunoSEQ multiplex PCR; TCRdb's copy has only in-frame clones and leaves some out. Of just under 65,000 clones in the sample, roughly 89% were seen once. V dropped 0 bases and J dropped 4; count of bases not matched to a gene: 6. Germline V gene data show CDR1 as LGHNA and CDR2 as YSLEER. The CDR3 is 16 amino acids. The source material was peripheral blood, sampled after pregnancy. This chain joins TRBV4-3 and TRBJ2-7; 10 bases fit TRBD1. The TCR sequence derives from a female donor in good health, enrolled as a control in a pregnancy study. The CDR3 is CASSQEPPGQGYEQYF. For the CDR3, the DNA is TGCGCCAGCAGCCAAGAACCCCCGGGACAGGGGTACGAGCAGTACTTC.